This TCR beta chain stems from a study of T cell changes during pregnancy in multiple sclerosis. V was trimmed by 5 bases and J by 7 bases, leaving 14 bases between them. Germline V lookup: CDR1 LNHNV, CDR2 YYDKDF (reference sequence). This CDR3 has 13 residues. The protocol was immunoSEQ multiplex PCR, while the TCRdb copy is restricted to in-frame clones and leaves out a portion. This table has roughly 100,000 clones, more than 85% appearing once. This sequence originates from a female donor with multiple sclerosis, enrolled in a pregnancy study. The V call is TRBV15, the J call TRBJ1-1; D gene uncertain. Sequencing was performed on peripheral blood, taken in the second trimester of pregnancy. The CDR3 protein is CATSFPQRVEAFF. CDR3 nucleotides: TGTGCCACCAGCTTCCCGCAGCGTGTTGAAGCTTTCTTT. The variable domain in full, with the rest retrieved from reference TRBV15 and TRBJ1-1, is DAMVIQNPRYQVTQFGKPVTLSCSQTLNHNVMYWYQQKSSQAPKLLFHYYDKDFNNEADTPDNFQSRRPNTSFCFLDIRSPGLGDTAMYLCATSFPQRVEAFFGQGTRLTVV.